This record covers a single T cell receptor beta chain. This entry belongs to a study of blood T cell repertoires in COVID-19. The method was immunoSEQ multiplex PCR; TCRdb's version includes in-frame clones alone and lacks a portion of them. The sample shows 200,000 to 300,000 clones, around 85% of them seen only once. This receptor was identified in a woman older than 75 with acute or convalescent COVID-19. Material for sequencing was peripheral blood.

The CDR3 spells CASSPAGRNIQYF. CDR3 in DNA: TGTGCCAGCTCACCGGCGGGGAGAAACATTCAGTACTTC. The chain uses TRBV18 and TRBJ2-4, with a tentative D call TRBD2 (6 bases). Germline V CDR1 and CDR2: KGHSH, LQKENI. V dropped 3 bases and J dropped 6 bases, with 9 bases sitting between them. CDR3 length: 13 residues.